A single sample gave rise to the 21 T cell receptor beta chains below, sequenced in a study of CXCR3-negative and CXCR3-positive naive CD8 T cells (dated by TCRdb to between 2018 and 2021). The sequencer was a NextSeq 550. The Human TCR Profiling Kit (MiLaboratory) was used to prepare UMI-labeled 5' RACE TRB cDNA libraries. Through TCRdb reprocessing, the reads give one entry per CDR3 protein sequence; DNA is omitted. The record for this sample contains over 100,000 distinct CDR3 sequences. The top ten hold around 0.27% of the sample. Material: naive CXCR3- CD8+ T cells from blood. The sample's cell subset or site label, decoded: CD45RO-CCR7+CD27+CD95- naive CD8+ T cells lacking CXCR3 (TNR3-). These receptors all stem from a human donor in good health. Some clones in this sample may be carry-over from other donors' samples.

This chain connects TRBV29-1 to TRBJ2-7. This CDR3 has 13 amino acids. The germline V gene has CDR1 SQVTM and CDR2 ANQGSEA. The CDR3 here is CSVVPTGKIEQYF.

This chain uses TRBV28 with TRBJ2-1. The V gene's germline CDR1 is MDHEN and CDR2 SYDVKM. The CDR3 totals 12 residues. The CDR3 protein is CASSLFYNEQFF.

The CDR3 here is CSVENGPEAFF. The chain is built from TRBV29-1 and TRBJ1-1. The CDR3 sequence is 11 residues long. In germline, CDR1 is SQVTM, CDR2 ANQGSEA.

This rearrangement joins TRBV29-1 to TRBJ2-3. CDR1 and CDR2 (germline): SQVTM, ANQGSEA. This CDR3 spans 14 amino acids. The CDR3 reads CSVGDSFRSDTQYF.

The chain recombines TRBV2 with TRBJ2-2; TCRdb calls TRBD2, which cannot be checked without DNA. CDR1 and CDR2 (germline): SNHLY, FYNNEI. This CDR3 is 18 amino acids long. The CDR3 here is CASSETQAGGPGTGELFF.

The V and J genes are TRBV7-9 and TRBJ2-1. This CDR3 is 12 amino acids long. Germline values: CDR1 SEHNR, CDR2 FQNEAQ (reference sequence). Here the CDR3 reads CASSLGWREQFF.

The gene calls are TRBV29-1 and TRBJ2-3; the D gene TCRdb calls, TRBD1, cannot be checked with no DNA. The CDR3 is made up of 14 amino acids. Germline V gene sequence: CDR1 SQVTM, CDR2 ANQGSEA. CDR3 in amino acids: CSVLPGQGADTQYF.

The rearrangement links TRBV27 to TRBJ1-1. Germline V gene sequence: CDR1 MNHEY, CDR2 SMNVEV (reference sequence). The CDR3 is 16 residues long. This CDR3 is CASSLSGQALNTEAFF.

This chain connects TRBV29-1 to TRBJ2-7; TCRdb picks TRBD1, but there is no DNA to check that call. This CDR3 has 11 amino acids. Germline V gene sequence: CDR1 SQVTM, CDR2 ANQGSEA. CDR3 amino acids: CSFGQGYEQYF.

V usage is TRBV29-1 and J usage is TRBJ1-3. CDR3 size: 11 residues. CDR1 and CDR2 from the germline V gene are SQVTM and ANQGSEA. The CDR3 is CSVVSGNTIYF.

This rearrangement joins TRBV20-1 to TRBJ1-2; without DNA, the TCRdb call of TRBD1 cannot be checked. This CDR3 has 15 amino acids. The V gene's germline CDR1 is DFQATT and CDR2 SNEGSKA (reference sequence). The CDR3 is CSAREYGTGEGGYTF.

The V call is TRBV12-3 or TRBV12-4, the J call TRBJ2-7; lacking DNA, the TRBD1 call made by TCRdb goes unchecked. This CDR3 contains 14 residues. CDR3 region: CAITRGLRPYEQYF.

V usage is TRBV20-1 and J usage is TRBJ2-5; TCRdb's assignment of TRBD2 cannot be checked, as there is no DNA. This CDR3 spans 15 amino acids. In germline, CDR1 is DFQATT, CDR2 SNEGSKA (reference sequence). CDR3 loop: CSARERLVVIETQYF.

The rearrangement joins TRBV7-7 to TRBJ2-1; TCRdb's D call of TRBD2 is untestable without DNA. The CDR3 sequence is 17 residues long. Germline V lookup: CDR1 SSHAT, CDR2 FNYEAQ (reference sequence). The chain's CDR3 is CASSLNDGTSDYNEQFF.

V and J are TRBV28 and TRBJ1-1; lacking DNA, the TRBD1 call made by TCRdb goes unchecked. Germline lookup yields CDR1 MDHEN and CDR2 SYDVKM. The CDR3 is 17 amino acids. This chain's CDR3 is CASTPLPGLGVLTEAFF.

V usage is TRBV2 and J usage is TRBJ2-7; TCRdb calls TRBD1, which cannot be checked without DNA. The CDR3 extends over 16 amino acids. Per the germline V gene, CDR1 is SNHLY and CDR2 is FYNNEI. CDR3 residues: CASSDSRQGENYEQYF.

This chain joins TRBV28 and TRBJ2-7; checking the TCRdb D call of TRBD1 is not possible without DNA. Germline loops: CDR1 MDHEN, CDR2 SYDVKM. The CDR3 consists of 15 residues. CDR3 in amino acids: CASRVSPGVSYEQYF. The whole variable domain, remainder taken from reference TRBV28 and TRBJ2-7, is DVKVTQSSRYLVKRTGEKVFLECVQDMDHENMFWYRQDPGLGLRLIYFSYDVKMKEKGDIPEGYSVSREKKERFSLILESASTNQTSMYLCASRVSPGVSYEQYFGPGTRLTVT.

The chain uses TRBV10-3 and TRBJ1-5. This CDR3 spans 12 amino acids. Germline V gene data show CDR1 as ENHRY and CDR2 as SYGVKD. CDR3 sequence reads: CAISERNQPQHF.

CDR3 in amino acids: CASSTGLADYEQYF. The chain is built from TRBV28 and TRBJ2-7; checking the TCRdb D call of TRBD2 is not possible without DNA. The CDR3 runs to 14 residues. CDR1 and CDR2 (germline): MDHEN, SYDVKM.

V usage is TRBV6-2 or TRBV6-3 and J usage is TRBJ1-1. The CDR3 is made up of 13 amino acids. CDR1 is MNHEY and CDR2 is SVGEGT in the germline V gene. The CDR3 reads CASSYRRDTEAFF.

V and J are TRBV4-2 and TRBJ2-2; checking the TCRdb D call of TRBD1 is not possible without DNA. The V gene's germline CDR1 is LGHNA and CDR2 YNFKEQ. CDR3 length: 15 amino acids. The CDR3: CASSHPPGGAGELFF.